A selection of T cell receptor beta chains follows, all from one sample in a study of T cell repertoires in cytomegalovirus infection. In TCRdb, the reads were re-called with MiXCR into one record per CDR3 protein. Here the sample spans roughly 77,000 distinct CDR3 sequences, approximately 3.6% being singletons. Sequenced material: PBMCs. The receptors originated from a human donor in good health (CMV status not recorded). Some clones in this sample may be carry-over from other donors' samples. The CDR3 runs from the conserved cysteine through the conserved F or W. The D gene is left open where the match is weak. Size values are once, few and many counts, or a class for expanded clones, and some rows have none.

len: 13
v_gene: TRBV7-2
j_gene: TRBJ2-2
d_gene: -
abundance: many
CDR3nt: TGTGCCAGCAGCCCGCAGAGAACCGGGGAGCTGTTTTTT
CDR3aa: CASSPQRTGELFF

len: 14
v_gene: TRBV7-2
j_gene: TRBJ2-3
d_gene: TRBD2
abundance: many
CDR3nt: TGTGCCACCGGGCTAGCGGGGGGGCTGGATACGCAGTATTTT
CDR3aa: CATGLAGGLDTQYF

len: 13
v_gene: TRBV7-3
j_gene: TRBJ1-5
d_gene: -
abundance: many
CDR3nt: TGTGCCAGCAGTTTTAAGGCCAATCAGCCCCAGCATTTT
CDR3aa: CASSFKANQPQHF

len: 13
v_gene: TRBV7-2
j_gene: TRBJ1-2
d_gene: -
abundance: many
CDR3nt: TGTGCCAGCCTCAGGGTTCTAGTGGATGGCTACACCTTC
CDR3aa: CASLRVLVDGYTF

len: 13
v_gene: TRBV7-9
j_gene: TRBJ2-5
d_gene: -
abundance: many
CDR3nt: TGTGCCAGCAGCATAATCTATCAAGAGACCCAGTACTTC
CDR3aa: CASSIIYQETQYF

len: 16
v_gene: TRBV7-2
j_gene: TRBJ2-1
d_gene: TRBD2
abundance: many
CDR3nt: TGTGCCAGCAGCTTAGCAGGTAGCGGGGGGTTCAATGAGCAGTTCTTC
CDR3aa: CASSLAGSGGFNEQFF

len: 15
v_gene: TRBV7-6
j_gene: TRBJ2-7
d_gene: TRBD1
abundance: many
CDR3nt: TGTGCCAGCATCGGACAGGGGCCAAGCTCCTACGAGCAGTACTTC
CDR3aa: CASIGQGPSSYEQYF

len: 14
v_gene: TRBV27
j_gene: TRBJ2-1
d_gene: -
abundance: -
CDR3nt: TGTGCCAGCAGTCCAATCGGGACCTACAATGAGCAGTTCTTC
CDR3aa: CASSPIGTYNEQFF

len: 17
v_gene: TRBV7-8
j_gene: TRBJ2-3
d_gene: TRBD2
abundance: many
CDR3nt: TGTGCCAGCAGCCCCAATGGGCTAGCGGGGAGCACAGATACGCAGTATTTT
CDR3aa: CASSPNGLAGSTDTQYF

len: 14
v_gene: TRBV28
j_gene: TRBJ2-7
d_gene: -
abundance: many
CDR3nt: TGTGCCAGCAGTTTGGCCGGGACCAAAAAGGGGCAGTACTTC
CDR3aa: CASSLAGTKKGQYF

len: 15
v_gene: TRBV7-2
j_gene: TRBJ2-1
d_gene: -
abundance: many
CDR3nt: TGTGCCAGCAGCTTAAATGGCGGAACCTACAATGAGCAGTTCTTC
CDR3aa: CASSLNGGTYNEQFF

len: 15
v_gene: TRBV7-2
j_gene: TRBJ2-7
d_gene: TRBD2
abundance: few
CDR3nt: TGTGCCAGCAGATTTCTAGCGGGAGTGTCCTACGAGCAGTACTTC
CDR3aa: CASRFLAGVSYEQYF

len: 14
v_gene: TRBV7-2
j_gene: TRBJ2-1
d_gene: -
abundance: many
CDR3nt: TGTGCCAGCATCCAGGCCATCCCCTACAATGAGCAGTTCTTC
CDR3aa: CASIQAIPYNEQFF

len: 14
v_gene: TRBV7-3
j_gene: TRBJ1-1
d_gene: -
abundance: many
CDR3nt: TGTGCCAGCAGCGCAGGACCGAGGAACACTGAAGCTTTCTTT
CDR3aa: CASSAGPRNTEAFF

len: 12
v_gene: TRBV6-6
j_gene: TRBJ1-1
d_gene: -
abundance: many
CDR3nt: TGTGCCAGCCGCCCCGGGGGCACTGAAGCTTTCTTT
CDR3aa: CASRPGGTEAFF

len: 13
v_gene: TRBV7-2
j_gene: TRBJ2-7
d_gene: -
abundance: many
CDR3nt: TGTGCCAGCAGCTTAGGGGCAGGCTACGAGCAGTACTTC
CDR3aa: CASSLGAGYEQYF

len: 16
v_gene: TRBV7-2
j_gene: TRBJ1-1
d_gene: -
abundance: many
CDR3nt: TGTGCCAGCAGCTTAACAAGGCGGACAGAGAACACTGAAGCTTTCTTT
CDR3aa: CASSLTRRTENTEAFF

len: 15
v_gene: TRBV12-3/TRBV12-4
j_gene: TRBJ2-5
d_gene: TRBD2
abundance: many
CDR3nt: TGTGCCAGCAGTTCACCCTGGGGGGGAGACGAGACCCAGTACTTC
CDR3aa: CASSSPWGGDETQYF

len: 14
v_gene: TRBV10-3
j_gene: TRBJ2-5
d_gene: TRBD2
abundance: many
CDR3nt: TGTGCCATCAGTGAGTTTCTAGCGGGAGAGACCCAGTACTTC
CDR3aa: CAISEFLAGETQYF

len: 14
v_gene: TRBV7-8
j_gene: TRBJ2-3
d_gene: TRBD2
abundance: few
CDR3nt: TGTGCCAGCAGCCGTCTGCGGGGGGGAGATACGCAGTATTTT
CDR3aa: CASSRLRGGDTQYF

len: 14
v_gene: TRBV12-3/TRBV12-4
j_gene: TRBJ2-5
d_gene: -
abundance: many
CDR3nt: TGTGCCAGCAGCCCTGGACTGGGAAAAGAGACCCAGTACTTC
CDR3aa: CASSPGLGKETQYF

len: 11
v_gene: TRBV29-1
j_gene: TRBJ2-3
d_gene: -
abundance: many
CDR3nt: TGCAGCGTTGAGAGTGGAGATACGCAGTATTTT
CDR3aa: CSVESGDTQYF

len: 14
v_gene: TRBV3-1
j_gene: TRBJ2-1
d_gene: TRBD2
abundance: many
CDR3nt: TGTGCCAGCACCCCTAGCGGGGGTTACAATGAGCAGTTCTTC
CDR3aa: CASTPSGGYNEQFF

len: 17
v_gene: TRBV7-2
j_gene: TRBJ2-1
d_gene: -
abundance: many
CDR3nt: TGTGCCAGCAGCCCACAAGGGGCAAGAAAGACGCACAATGAGCAGTTCTTC
CDR3aa: CASSPQGARKTHNEQFF

len: 14
v_gene: TRBV7-3
j_gene: TRBJ2-1
d_gene: -
abundance: many
CDR3nt: TGTGCCAGCAGCTTACACAGAAATGATAATGAGCAGTTCTTC
CDR3aa: CASSLHRNDNEQFF

len: 13
v_gene: TRBV5-4
j_gene: TRBJ2-5
d_gene: -
abundance: many
CDR3nt: TGTGCCAGCAGCCCGGCTAGTAAAGAGACCCAGTACTTC
CDR3aa: CASSPASKETQYF

len: 17
v_gene: TRBV3-1
j_gene: TRBJ2-7
d_gene: TRBD1
abundance: -
CDR3nt: TGTGCCAGCAGCCAAATATCCGGTGGACAGGGTTTCTACGAGCAGTACTTC
CDR3aa: CASSQISGGQGFYEQYF

len: 16
v_gene: TRBV6-2/TRBV6-3
j_gene: TRBJ1-2
d_gene: TRBD1
abundance: many
CDR3nt: TGTGCCAGCAGTGGCCCCTCCCGGGACAGCATTGGAGGCTACACCTTC
CDR3aa: CASSGPSRDSIGGYTF

len: 13
v_gene: TRBV5-6
j_gene: TRBJ2-7
d_gene: -
abundance: many
CDR3nt: TGTGCCAGCAGCTTGTACGGTTCCTACGAGCAGTACTTC
CDR3aa: CASSLYGSYEQYF

len: 16
v_gene: TRBV5-6
j_gene: TRBJ1-5
d_gene: -
abundance: many
CDR3nt: TGTGCCAGCAGCTTGGCCCAAGGACAGCACAATCAGCCCCAGCATTTT
CDR3aa: CASSLAQGQHNQPQHF

len: 13
v_gene: TRBV7-4
j_gene: TRBJ1-1
d_gene: -
abundance: -
CDR3nt: TGTGCCAGCATCCCAGTGGGGAACACTGAAGCTTTCTTT
CDR3aa: CASIPVGNTEAFF

len: 14
v_gene: TRBV29-1
j_gene: TRBJ1-1
d_gene: -
abundance: many
CDR3nt: TGCAGCGTTGACGAGGGGGGTTGGAACACTGAAGCTTTCTTT
CDR3aa: CSVDEGGWNTEAFF

len: 13
v_gene: TRBV19
j_gene: TRBJ1-2
d_gene: TRBD1
abundance: many
CDR3nt: TGTGCCAGCTCCGGGACAGGGGGCGATGGCTACACCTTC
CDR3aa: CASSGTGGDGYTF

len: 16
v_gene: TRBV13
j_gene: TRBJ2-1
d_gene: TRBD2
abundance: few
CDR3nt: TGTGCCAGCAGCTTTATAACTAGCGCTCCCTACAATGAGCAGTTCTTC
CDR3aa: CASSFITSAPYNEQFF

len: 13
v_gene: TRBV7-2
j_gene: TRBJ1-1
d_gene: TRBD1
abundance: many
CDR3nt: TGTGCCAGCAGCCTCGGACAAGGGGGCCAAGCTTTCTTT
CDR3aa: CASSLGQGGQAFF

len: 18
v_gene: TRBV7-2
j_gene: TRBJ2-4
d_gene: -
abundance: many
CDR3nt: TGTGCCAGCAGCTTAGGTCCCCCGGGACTCCTTACTCAAAACATTCAGTACTTC
CDR3aa: CASSLGPPGLLTQNIQYF

len: 18
v_gene: TRBV27
j_gene: TRBJ2-7
d_gene: -
abundance: many
CDR3nt: TGTGCCAGCAGTCTTACCGGCGTGGACAGCATCAGCTCCTACGAGCAGTACTTC
CDR3aa: CASSLTGVDSISSYEQYF

len: 15
v_gene: TRBV2
j_gene: TRBJ2-3
d_gene: TRBD2
abundance: many
CDR3nt: TGTGCCAGCAGTGAAACTAGCGGGAGGCCAGATACGCAGTATTTT
CDR3aa: CASSETSGRPDTQYF

len: 11
v_gene: TRBV7-7
j_gene: TRBJ2-3
d_gene: -
abundance: many
CDR3nt: TGTGCTAGCGGAAACGCAGATACGCAGTATTTT
CDR3aa: CASGNADTQYF

len: 15
v_gene: TRBV7-3
j_gene: TRBJ2-1
d_gene: TRBD2
abundance: few
CDR3nt: TGTGCCAGCAGCTTTAGAGCGGGAGTTCGTAATGAGCAGTTCTTC
CDR3aa: CASSFRAGVRNEQFF

len: 15
v_gene: TRBV20-1
j_gene: TRBJ1-1
d_gene: -
abundance: many
CDR3nt: TGCAGTGCTAGAGTTGGGGGGGTGATGAACACTGAAGCTTTCTTT
CDR3aa: CSARVGGVMNTEAFF